The rows below give T cell receptor beta chains drawn from one sample of a study of blood T cell repertoires in COVID-19. Data came from immunoSEQ multiplex PCR; TCRdb stores just in-frame clones and leaves some out. This repertoire shows 200,000 to 300,000 clones, more than 75% found once; its top ten account for roughly 1.9%. Sequencing input: PBMCs or T cells enriched from blood (not recorded which). Receptors were obtained from a woman aged 45-59 years who had recovered from COVID-19. Each CDR3 is given with its conserved first and last residue. The order of the fields is J gene, D gene, clone size, V gene, CDR3 DNA, CDR3 protein. D genes are given only for firm matches. Some rows have no size entry. The others give once, few or many, or a class for an expanded clone.

J: TRBJ2-2
D: NA
size: NA
V: TRBV11-2
DNA: TGTGCCAGCAGCTTAGAGTCAGGGTGGGGCACCGGGGAGCTGTTTTTT
CDR3: CASSLESGWGTGELFF

J: TRBJ1-2
D: NA
size: NA
V: TRBV4-3
DNA: TGCGCCAGCAGCCAAGCGGGGCAGGGGAGTAACTATGGCTACACCTTC
CDR3: CASSQAGQGSNYGYTF

J: TRBJ2-3
D: NA
size: NA
V: TRBV18
DNA: TGTGCCAGCTCACCACGTTACGGGGGCACAGATACGCAGTATTTT
CDR3: CASSPRYGGTDTQYF

J: TRBJ1-4
D: TRBD1
size: NA
V: TRBV19
DNA: TGTGCCAGCGCACAGGGGTCGAGTGAAAAACTGTTTTTT
CDR3: CASAQGSSEKLFF

J: TRBJ1-1
D: TRBD1
size: NA
V: TRBV7-9
DNA: TGTGCCAGCAGGCACCCACAGGGGTCGACTGAAGCTTTCTTT
CDR3: CASRHPQGSTEAFF

J: TRBJ2-1
D: TRBD2
size: NA
V: TRBV28
DNA: TGTGCCAGCAGTTTCCGGACTAGCGGGATCGGTGAGCAGTTCTTC
CDR3: CASSFRTSGIGEQFF

J: TRBJ2-3
D: NA
size: NA
V: TRBV5-4
DNA: TGTGCCACCGCGACAGAACCCACAGATACGCAGTATTTT
CDR3: CATATEPTDTQYF

J: TRBJ2-2
D: NA
size: NA
V: TRBV6-5
DNA: TGTGCCAGCACCGCCACAGGCCTATCCGGGGAGCTGTTTTTT
CDR3: CASTATGLSGELFF

J: TRBJ2-2
D: NA
size: few
V: TRBV6-4
DNA: TGTGCCAGCAGTGACTCGTACGGGAGTTCGGACACCGGGGAGCTGTTTTTT
CDR3: CASSDSYGSSDTGELFF

J: TRBJ2-2
D: NA
size: NA
V: TRBV7-6
DNA: TGTGCCAGCAGCTTAGTAGCCGGTTTAAACACCGGGGAGCTGTTTTTT
CDR3: CASSLVAGLNTGELFF

J: TRBJ2-1
D: NA
size: NA
V: TRBV7-3
DNA: TGTGCCAGCAGCCCAACCGGAGATCACTACAATGAGCAGTTCTTC
CDR3: CASSPTGDHYNEQFF

J: TRBJ2-7
D: TRBD2
size: once
V: TRBV7-9
DNA: TGTGCCAGCAGCGCCGCGGGGGGGAGGAGATGGGACGAGCAGTACTTC
CDR3: CASSAAGGRRWDEQYF

J: TRBJ2-7
D: NA
size: once
V: TRBV28
DNA: TGTGCCAGCATCGGGGTAATGTCCGAGCAGTACTTC
CDR3: CASIGVMSEQYF

J: TRBJ2-5
D: TRBD2
size: NA
V: TRBV4-3
DNA: TGCGCCAGCAGCCAAGATCTATTAGCGGGGGGGCGTGAGACCCAGTACTTC
CDR3: CASSQDLLAGGRETQYF

J: TRBJ1-1
D: NA
size: NA
V: TRBV19
DNA: TGTGCCAGTGGAAACAGGGAAATGAACACTGAAGCTTTCTTT
CDR3: CASGNREMNTEAFF

J: TRBJ1-2
D: NA
size: NA
V: TRBV30
DNA: TGTGCCTGGAGTGTTAGGGGGATAGGTGGCTACACCTTC
CDR3: CAWSVRGIGGYTF

J: TRBJ1-2
D: NA
size: NA
V: TRBV28
DNA: TGTGCCACCCAATTCGTTGACAGCCTCTATGGCTACACCTTC
CDR3: CATQFVDSLYGYTF

J: TRBJ2-3
D: TRBD1
size: NA
V: TRBV6-6
DNA: TGTGCCAGCAGTCCCTGGACAGGGAGCACAGATACGCAGTATTTT
CDR3: CASSPWTGSTDTQYF

J: TRBJ1-1
D: NA
size: NA
V: TRBV18
DNA: TGTGCCAGCTCGCACGGACAGTTGAACACTGAAGCTTTCTTT
CDR3: CASSHGQLNTEAFF

J: TRBJ2-1
D: TRBD1
size: once
V: TRBV7-2
DNA: TGTGCCAGCAGCAGGGGGCCGTACAATGAGCAGTTCTTC
CDR3: CASSRGPYNEQFF

J: TRBJ1-3
D: NA
size: NA
V: TRBV4-2
DNA: TGTGCCAGCAGCCAAGAAAAACACTCTGGAAACACCATATATTTT
CDR3: CASSQEKHSGNTIYF

J: TRBJ1-4
D: NA
size: NA
V: TRBV27
DNA: TGTGCCAGCAGTTTATTTGGCGGAAAACTGTTTTTT
CDR3: CASSLFGGKLFF

J: TRBJ2-7
D: NA
size: once
V: TRBV10-3
DNA: TGTGCCATCAGTGAATATACAGGGCCCTACGAGCAGTACTTC
CDR3: CAISEYTGPYEQYF

J: TRBJ2-6
D: TRBD1
size: NA
V: TRBV4-3
DNA: TGCGCCAGCAGCCAGACAACAGGGGAAGCTGGGGCCAACGTCCTGACTTTC
CDR3: CASSQTTGEAGANVLTF

J: TRBJ2-2
D: NA
size: NA
V: TRBV7-2
DNA: TGTGCCAGCAGCCAATCTAGCGCAGGGACCGGGGAGCTGTTTTTT
CDR3: CASSQSSAGTGELFF

J: TRBJ2-5
D: NA
size: NA
V: TRBV18
DNA: TGTGCCAGCTCACCACAGGGGTTGGTGGAGACCCAGTACTTC
CDR3: CASSPQGLVETQYF

J: TRBJ2-7
D: NA
size: NA
V: TRBV15
DNA: TGTGCCACCAGCAGAGGAGGACAGCCACCCTACGAGCAGTACTTC
CDR3: CATSRGGQPPYEQYF

J: TRBJ2-7
D: TRBD1
size: NA
V: TRBV4-1
DNA: TGCGCCAGCAGCCAAGATCGGAGGACAGGGGTCGAGCAGTACTTC
CDR3: CASSQDRRTGVEQYF